These T cell receptor beta chains were read from a single sample in a study of blood T cells in healthy people across ages. TCRdb independently ran MiXCR on the 5' RACE reads; one entry per CDR3 protein. The sample has about 900,000 distinct CDR3 sequences, roughly 50% seen once. Sequenced sample: blood. The receptors here all came from a man aged 25 to 45 in good health. Each CDR3 is given with its conserved first and last residue. Fields, in order: V gene, J gene, D gene, clone size, CDR3 protein, CDR3 DNA. A D gene is named only where the DNA matches it firmly. The size entry is marked missing in some rows and otherwise reads once, few, many or a size class.

>TRBV15|TRBJ1-1|TRBD1|NA
CATSGTGNTEAFF
TGTGCCACCAGCGGGACAGGGAACACTGAAGCTTTCTTT
>TRBV20-1|TRBJ1-2|TRBD1|few
CSARDMTGQGFVDGYTF
TGCAGTGCTAGAGATATGACTGGACAGGGGTTTGTTGATGGCTACACCTTC
>TRBV12-3/TRBV12-4|TRBJ2-5|NA|NA
CASSLGQTRASGTQYF
TGTGCCAGCAGTTTAGGGCAGACAAGGGCTTCGGGGACCCAGTACTTC
>TRBV10-3|TRBJ2-7|NA|NA
CAIHSVGEYEQYF
TGTGCCATCCACTCTGTGGGGGAATACGAGCAGTACTTC
>TRBV4-1|TRBJ2-1|NA|many
CASSQVDLGVSYNEQFF
TGCGCCAGCAGCCAAGTAGATCTGGGGGTCTCCTACAATGAGCAGTTCTTC
>TRBV9|TRBJ1-4|NA|few
CASSGSSGINEKLFF
TGTGCCAGCAGCGGTAGCTCGGGGATTAATGAAAAACTGTTTTTT
>TRBV4-1|TRBJ2-7|TRBD2|NA
CASSQDASGGAHEQYF
TGCGCCAGCAGCCAAGATGCGAGCGGGGGGGCCCATGAGCAGTACTTC
>TRBV12-3/TRBV12-4|TRBJ1-2|NA|NA
CASGDSLSGYTF
TGTGCCAGCGGAGACAGCCTCAGTGGCTACACCTTC
>TRBV9|TRBJ2-6|NA|NA
CASSVAPEDSGANVLTF
TGTGCCAGCAGCGTAGCACCCGAGGACTCTGGGGCCAACGTCCTGACTTTC
>TRBV28|TRBJ2-5|TRBD1|NA
CATRQGGQETQYF
TGTGCCACACGACAGGGGGGTCAAGAGACCCAGTACTTC
>TRBV4-1|TRBJ2-7|TRBD2|NA
CASSQVPGRGDEQYF
TGCGCCAGCAGCCAGGTTCCGGGACGGGGGGACGAGCAGTACTTC
>TRBV28|TRBJ2-3|NA|few
CASSLVYTQYF
TGTGCCAGCAGTCTGGTCTATACGCAGTATTTT
>TRBV6-2/TRBV6-3|TRBJ2-7|NA|many
CASSSAASSYEQYF
TGTGCCAGCAGTTCGGCGGCGAGCTCCTACGAGCAGTACTTC
>TRBV27|TRBJ2-1|NA|few
CASSLALQGRDEQFF
TGTGCCAGCAGTTTAGCATTACAGGGTAGGGATGAGCAGTTCTTC
>TRBV5-6|TRBJ2-5|TRBD1|NA
CASSPGTGDTQYF
TGTGCCAGCAGCCCCGGGACAGGAGATACCCAGTACTTC
>TRBV27|TRBJ2-1|NA|NA
CASTSMGAGEGEQFF
TGTGCCAGCACCTCGATGGGGGCGGGGGAAGGTGAGCAGTTCTTC
>TRBV7-6|TRBJ2-3|NA|NA
CASSNRGGDTQYF
TGTGCCAGCAGTAACAGGGGAGGGGATACGCAGTATTTT
>TRBV3-1|TRBJ2-3|NA|NA
CASSQDSADADTQYF
TGTGCCAGCAGCCAAGATTCGGCGGATGCAGATACGCAGTATTTT
>TRBV7-3|TRBJ2-7|NA|NA
CASGDRISYEQYF
TGTGCCAGCGGAGACAGGATTTCCTACGAGCAGTACTTC